This entry features one T cell receptor beta chain sequence. Sequencing was performed with immunoSEQ multiplex PCR; in TCRdb, only in-frame clones are kept and a portion is missing. Of roughly 100,000 clones listed, over 75% are singletons. The data are from a study of blood T cell repertoires in COVID-19. Trimming left V 5 bases short and J 4 bases short, with 15 bases between. The CDR3 loop spans 15 amino acids. Germline V gives CDR1 SGHTA, CDR2 FQGNSA. The sequenced sample was peripheral blood. The V gene is TRBV7-2, the J gene TRBJ1-5; D possibly corresponds to TRBD1 (5 bases). The clonotype was recovered from a human donor in a cohort sampled during active or convalescent COVID-19. The DNA of the CDR3 is TGTGCCAGCAGCCGTGCAGGGAACGCTAATCAGCCCCAGCATTTT. It yields the protein CASSRAGNANQPQHF.